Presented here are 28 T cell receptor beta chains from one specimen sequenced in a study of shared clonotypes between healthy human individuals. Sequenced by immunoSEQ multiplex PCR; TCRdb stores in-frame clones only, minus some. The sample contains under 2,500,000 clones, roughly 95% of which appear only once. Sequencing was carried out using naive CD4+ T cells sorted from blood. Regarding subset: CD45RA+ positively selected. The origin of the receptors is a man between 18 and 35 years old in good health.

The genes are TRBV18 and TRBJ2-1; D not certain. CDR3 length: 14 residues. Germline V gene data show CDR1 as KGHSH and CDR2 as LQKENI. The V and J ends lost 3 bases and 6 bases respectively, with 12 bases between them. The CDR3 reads CASSPPWGSNEQFF. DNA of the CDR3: TGTGCCAGCTCACCGCCGTGGGGTTCCAATGAGCAGTTCTTC.

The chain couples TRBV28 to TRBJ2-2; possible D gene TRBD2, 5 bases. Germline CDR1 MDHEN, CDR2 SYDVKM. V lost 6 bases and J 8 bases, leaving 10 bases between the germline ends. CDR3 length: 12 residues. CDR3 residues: CASSRTAGELFF. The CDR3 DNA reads TGTGCCAGCAGCAGGACTGCTGGGGAGCTGTTTTTT.

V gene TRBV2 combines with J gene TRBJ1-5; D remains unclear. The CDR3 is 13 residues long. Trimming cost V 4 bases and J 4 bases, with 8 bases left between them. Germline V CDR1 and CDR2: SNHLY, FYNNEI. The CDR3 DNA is TGTGCCAGCAGTGGGTCGGGGAATCAGCCCCAGCATTTT. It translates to CASSGSGNQPQHF.

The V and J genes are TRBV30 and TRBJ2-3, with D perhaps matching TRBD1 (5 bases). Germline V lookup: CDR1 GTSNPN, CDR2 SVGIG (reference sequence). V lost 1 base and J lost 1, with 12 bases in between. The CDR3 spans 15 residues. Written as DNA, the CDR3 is TGTGCCTGGAGTGGCTTGTTACAGGGCACAGATACGCAGTATTTT. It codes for CAWSGLLQGTDTQYF. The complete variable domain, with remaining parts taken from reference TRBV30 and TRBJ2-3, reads SQTIHQWPATLVQPVGSPLSLECTVEGTSNPNLYWYRQAAGRGLQLLFYSVGIGQISSEVPQNLSASRPQDRQFILSSKKLLLSDSGFYLCAWSGLLQGTDTQYFGPGTRLTVL.

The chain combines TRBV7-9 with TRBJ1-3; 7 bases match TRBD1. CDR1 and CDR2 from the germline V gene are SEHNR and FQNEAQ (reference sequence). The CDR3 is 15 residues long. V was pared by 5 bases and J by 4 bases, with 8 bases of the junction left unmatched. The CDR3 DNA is TGTGCCAGCAGCAACGGCGACAGGGCCGGAAACACCATATATTTT. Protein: CASSNGDRAGNTIYF.

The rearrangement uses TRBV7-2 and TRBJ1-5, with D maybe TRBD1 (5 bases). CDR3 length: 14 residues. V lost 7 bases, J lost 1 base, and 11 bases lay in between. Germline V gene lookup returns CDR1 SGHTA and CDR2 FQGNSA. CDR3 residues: CASTSGRSNQPQHF. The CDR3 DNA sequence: TGTGCCAGCACCTCGGGACGCAGCAATCAGCCCCAGCATTTT.

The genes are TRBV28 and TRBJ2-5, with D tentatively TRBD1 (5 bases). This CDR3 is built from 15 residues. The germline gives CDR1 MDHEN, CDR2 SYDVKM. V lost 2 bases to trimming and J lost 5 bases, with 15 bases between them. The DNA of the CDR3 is TGTGCCAGCAGTTTAATTAGGGGCGCCGGGGAGACCCAGTACTTC. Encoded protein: CASSLIRGAGETQYF.

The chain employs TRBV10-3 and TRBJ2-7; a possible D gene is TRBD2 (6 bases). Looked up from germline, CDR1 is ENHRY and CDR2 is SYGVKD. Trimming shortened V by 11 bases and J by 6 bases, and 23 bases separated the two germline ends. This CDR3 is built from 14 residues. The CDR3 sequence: CASREAASAGEQYF. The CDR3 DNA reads TGTGCCTCAAGAGAGGCGGCTAGCGCAGGCGAGCAGTACTTC.

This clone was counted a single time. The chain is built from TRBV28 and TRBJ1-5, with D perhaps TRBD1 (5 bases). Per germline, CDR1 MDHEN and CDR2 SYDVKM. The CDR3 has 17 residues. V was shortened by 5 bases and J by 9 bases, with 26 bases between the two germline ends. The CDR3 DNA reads TGTGCCAGCAGTCTCACCGGTTGGAGGGGAGGGTTTGGGCCCCAGCATTTT. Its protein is CASSLTGWRGGFGPQHF. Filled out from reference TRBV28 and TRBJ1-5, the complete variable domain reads DVKVTQSSRYLVKRTGEKVFLECVQDMDHENMFWYRQDPGLGLRLIYFSYDVKMKEKGDIPEGYSVSREKKERFSLILESASTNQTSMYLCASSLTGWRGGFGPQHFGDGTRLSIL.

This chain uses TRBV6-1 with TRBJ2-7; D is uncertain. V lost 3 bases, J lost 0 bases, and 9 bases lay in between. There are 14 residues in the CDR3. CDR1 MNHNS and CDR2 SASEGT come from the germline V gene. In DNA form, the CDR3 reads TGTGCCAGCAGTGAGCGGTGGGGCTCCTACGAGCAGTACTTC. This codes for CASSERWGSYEQYF.

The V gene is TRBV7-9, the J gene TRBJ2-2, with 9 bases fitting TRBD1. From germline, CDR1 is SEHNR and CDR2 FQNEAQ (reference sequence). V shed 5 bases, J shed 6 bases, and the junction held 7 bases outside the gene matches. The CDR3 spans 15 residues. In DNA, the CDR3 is TGTGCCAGCAGCCCAGGGACAGGGTATTCCGGGGAGCTGTTTTTT. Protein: CASSPGTGYSGELFF.

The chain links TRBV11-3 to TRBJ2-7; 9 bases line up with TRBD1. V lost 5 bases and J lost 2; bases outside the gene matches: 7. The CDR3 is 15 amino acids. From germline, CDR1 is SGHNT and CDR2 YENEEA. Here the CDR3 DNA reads TGTGCCAGCAGCCTCAGGACAGGGGTCGCCTACGAGCAGTACTTC. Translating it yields CASSLRTGVAYEQYF. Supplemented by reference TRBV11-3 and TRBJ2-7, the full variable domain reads EAGVVQSPRYKIIEKKQPVAFWCNPISGHNTLYWYLQNLGQGPELLIRYENEEAVDDSQLPKDRFSAERLKGVDSTLKIQPAELGDSAVYLCASSLRTGVAYEQYFGPGTRLTVT.

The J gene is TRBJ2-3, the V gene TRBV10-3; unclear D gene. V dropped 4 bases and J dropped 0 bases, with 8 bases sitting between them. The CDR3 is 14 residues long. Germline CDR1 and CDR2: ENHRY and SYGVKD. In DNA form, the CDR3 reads TGTGCCATCAGTGTGGGTACCAGCACAGATACGCAGTATTTT. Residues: CAISVGTSTDTQYF.

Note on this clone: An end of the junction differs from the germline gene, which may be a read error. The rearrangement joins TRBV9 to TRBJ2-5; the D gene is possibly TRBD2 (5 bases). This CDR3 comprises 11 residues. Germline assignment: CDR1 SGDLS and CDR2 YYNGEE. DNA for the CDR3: TGTGCCAGCAAGATGGGAGAGGCCCAGTACTTC. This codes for CASKMGEAQYF.

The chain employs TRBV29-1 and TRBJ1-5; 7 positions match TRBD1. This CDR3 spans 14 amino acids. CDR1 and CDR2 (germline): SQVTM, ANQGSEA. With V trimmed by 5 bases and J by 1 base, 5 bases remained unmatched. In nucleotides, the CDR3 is TGCAGCGTTATGACAGGGTTAAGCAATCAGCCCCAGCATTTT. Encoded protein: CSVMTGLSNQPQHF.

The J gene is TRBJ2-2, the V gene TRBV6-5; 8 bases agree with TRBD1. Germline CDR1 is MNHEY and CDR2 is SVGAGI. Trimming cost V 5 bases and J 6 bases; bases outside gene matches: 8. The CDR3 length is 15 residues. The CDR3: CASSPSQGAPGELFF. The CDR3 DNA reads TGTGCCAGCAGTCCCTCCCAGGGGGCCCCCGGGGAGCTGTTTTTT.

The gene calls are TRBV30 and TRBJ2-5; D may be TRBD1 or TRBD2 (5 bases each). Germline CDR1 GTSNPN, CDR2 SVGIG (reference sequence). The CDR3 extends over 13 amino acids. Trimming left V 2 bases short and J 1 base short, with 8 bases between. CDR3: CAWSRGAQETQYF. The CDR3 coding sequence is TGTGCCTGGAGTAGGGGAGCCCAAGAGACCCAGTACTTC.

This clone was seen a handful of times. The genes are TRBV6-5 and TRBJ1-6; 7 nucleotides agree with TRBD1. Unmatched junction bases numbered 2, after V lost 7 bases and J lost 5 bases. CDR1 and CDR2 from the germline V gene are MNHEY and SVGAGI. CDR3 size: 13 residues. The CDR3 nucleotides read TGTGCCAGCACCAGGGGGGATAATTCACCCCTCCACTTT. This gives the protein CASTRGDNSPLHF.

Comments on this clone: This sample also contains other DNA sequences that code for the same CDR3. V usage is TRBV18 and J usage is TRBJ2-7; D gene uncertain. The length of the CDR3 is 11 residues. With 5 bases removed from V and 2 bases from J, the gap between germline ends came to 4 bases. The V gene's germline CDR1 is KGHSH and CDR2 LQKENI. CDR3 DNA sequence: TGTGCCAGCTCATCGCCCTACGAGCAGTACTTC. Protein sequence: CASSSPYEQYF.

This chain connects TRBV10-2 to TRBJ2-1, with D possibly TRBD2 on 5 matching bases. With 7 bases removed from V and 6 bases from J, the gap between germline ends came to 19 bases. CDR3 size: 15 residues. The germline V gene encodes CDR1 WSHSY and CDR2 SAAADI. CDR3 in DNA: TGCGCCAGCACCCGGACTGCGCTTGGGCCCAATGAGCAGTTCTTC. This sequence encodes CASTRTALGPNEQFF.

In DNA, the CDR3 is TGTGCCAGCAGCTTAGCGGTTTTTGCAAATGAGCAGTTCTTC. This encodes CASSLAVFANEQFF. V is TRBV7-2 and J is TRBJ2-1; no reliable D call. V gave up 0 bases and J gave up 7 bases, with 10 bases separating them. The CDR3 covers 14 residues. The germline gives CDR1 SGHTA, CDR2 FQGNSA.

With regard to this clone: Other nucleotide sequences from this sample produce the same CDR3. The DNA for the CDR3 is TGTGCCAGCAGCTTAGTTACGGGGAACACTGAAGCTTTCTTT. This translates into CASSLVTGNTEAFF. J is TRBJ1-1 and V is TRBV7-8; D gene unclear. Germline V gene data show CDR1 as SGHVS and CDR2 as FQNEAQ. There are 14 residues in the CDR3. Between the trimmed V and J ends, which lost 1 base and 1 base, there was a span of 7 bases.

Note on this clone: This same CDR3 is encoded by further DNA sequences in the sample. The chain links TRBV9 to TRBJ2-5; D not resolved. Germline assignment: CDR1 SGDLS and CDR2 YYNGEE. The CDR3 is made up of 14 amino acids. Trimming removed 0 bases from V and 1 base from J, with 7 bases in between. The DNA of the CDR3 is TGTGCCAGCAGCGTAGGTAGCAGCCAAGAGACCCAGTACTTC. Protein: CASSVGSSQETQYF.

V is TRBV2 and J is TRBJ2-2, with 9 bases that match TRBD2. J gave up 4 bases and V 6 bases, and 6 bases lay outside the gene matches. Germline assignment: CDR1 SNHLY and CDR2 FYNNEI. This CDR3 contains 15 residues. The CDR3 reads CASRVSGGSTGELFF. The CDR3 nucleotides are TGTGCCAGCAGAGTTAGCGGGGGCAGCACCGGGGAGCTGTTTTTT.

CDR3 protein: CAWSFQAVITDTQYF. The CDR3 DNA reads TGTGCCTGGAGTTTCCAAGCGGTTATCACAGATACGCAGTATTTT. The V call is TRBV30, the J call TRBJ2-3; a weak D match, TRBD2 (5 bases). The CDR3 length is 15 residues. With 2 bases removed from V and 2 bases from J, the gap between germline ends came to 14 bases. Germline values: CDR1 GTSNPN, CDR2 SVGIG (reference sequence). Full variable domain (remainder filled in from reference TRBV30 and TRBJ2-3): SQTIHQWPATLVQPVGSPLSLECTVEGTSNPNLYWYRQAAGRGLQLLFYSVGIGQISSEVPQNLSASRPQDRQFILSSKKLLLSDSGFYLCAWSFQAVITDTQYFGPGTRLTVL.

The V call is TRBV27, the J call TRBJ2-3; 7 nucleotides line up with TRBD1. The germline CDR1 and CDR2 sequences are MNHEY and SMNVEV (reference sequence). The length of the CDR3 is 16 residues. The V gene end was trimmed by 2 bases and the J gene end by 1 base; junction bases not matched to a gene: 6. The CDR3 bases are TGTGCCAGCAGTTTACTTGGAGGACAGGGCACAGATACGCAGTATTTT. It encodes CASSLLGGQGTDTQYF.

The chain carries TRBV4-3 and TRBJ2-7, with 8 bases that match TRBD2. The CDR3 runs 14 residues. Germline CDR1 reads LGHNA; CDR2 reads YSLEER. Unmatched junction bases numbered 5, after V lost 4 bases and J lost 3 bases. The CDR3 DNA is TGCGCCAGCAGCCCTGTTAGCGGGGACTACGAGCAGTACTTC. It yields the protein CASSPVSGDYEQYF.

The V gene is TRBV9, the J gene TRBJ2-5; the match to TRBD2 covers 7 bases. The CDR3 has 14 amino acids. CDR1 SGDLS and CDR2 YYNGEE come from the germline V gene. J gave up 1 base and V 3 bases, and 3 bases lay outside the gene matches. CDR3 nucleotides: TGTGCCAGCAGCGAAAGCGGGGTCCAAGAGACCCAGTACTTC. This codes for CASSESGVQETQYF.